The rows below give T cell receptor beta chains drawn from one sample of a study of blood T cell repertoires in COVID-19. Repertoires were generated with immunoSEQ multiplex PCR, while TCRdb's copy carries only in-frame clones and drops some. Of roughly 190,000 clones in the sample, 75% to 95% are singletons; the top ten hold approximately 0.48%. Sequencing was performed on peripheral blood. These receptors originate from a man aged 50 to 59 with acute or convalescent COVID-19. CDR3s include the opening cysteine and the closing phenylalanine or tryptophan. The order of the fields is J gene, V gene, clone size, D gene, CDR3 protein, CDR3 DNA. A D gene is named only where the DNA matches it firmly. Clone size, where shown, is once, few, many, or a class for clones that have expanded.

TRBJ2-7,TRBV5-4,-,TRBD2,CASSLGLAGDIRAYEQYF,TGTGCCAGCAGCCTGGGACTAGCGGGAGATATAAGGGCATACGAGCAGTACTTC
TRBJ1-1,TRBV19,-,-,CASTVWFGESTEAFF,TGTGCCAGTACCGTATGGTTCGGGGAGTCCACTGAAGCTTTCTTT
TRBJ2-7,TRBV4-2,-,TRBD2,CASSQDITSGSLEQYF,TGTGCCAGCAGCCAAGATATTACTAGCGGTTCCCTCGAGCAGTACTTC
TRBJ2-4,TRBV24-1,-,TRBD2,CATSDSTETTSGVAKNIQYF,TGTGCCACCAGTGATTCAACCGAAACTACTAGCGGTGTAGCCAAAAACATTCAGTACTTC
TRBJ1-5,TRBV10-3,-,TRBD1,CAISERQGDYQPQHF,TGTGCCATCAGTGAGAGGCAGGGGGATTATCAGCCCCAGCATTTT
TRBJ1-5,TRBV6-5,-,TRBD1,CASRGGGGFNQPQHF,TGTGCCAGCAGAGGAGGGGGCGGCTTTAATCAGCCCCAGCATTTT
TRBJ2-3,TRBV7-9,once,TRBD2,CASSRSSGQTDTQYF,TGTGCCAGCAGCCGTTCTAGCGGCCAGACAGATACGCAGTATTTT
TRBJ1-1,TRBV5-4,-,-,CASSYKDRLNTEAFF,TGTGCCAGCAGCTATAAAGACAGGTTGAACACTGAAGCTTTCTTT
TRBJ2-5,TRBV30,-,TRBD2,CAWSAGGPETQYF,TGTGCCTGGAGCGCGGGGGGGCCGGAGACCCAGTACTTC
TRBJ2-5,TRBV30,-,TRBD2,CAWSVGHGRALETQYF,TGTGCCTGGAGTGTTGGGCACGGGAGGGCCCTAGAGACCCAGTACTTC
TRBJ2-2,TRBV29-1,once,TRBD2,CSVALRSSGVTNTGELFF,TGCAGCGTGGCCCTGAGGTCTAGCGGGGTTACGAACACCGGGGAGCTGTTTTTT
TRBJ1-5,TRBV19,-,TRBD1,CASSTIQGIDQPQHF,TGTGCCAGTAGTACGATACAGGGGATTGATCAGCCCCAGCATTTT
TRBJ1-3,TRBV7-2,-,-,CASSLVLASSGNTIYF,TGTGCCAGCAGCTTAGTGCTAGCAAGCTCTGGAAACACCATATATTTT
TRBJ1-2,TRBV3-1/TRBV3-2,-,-,CASSQSLGAPYGYTF,TGTGCCAGCAGCCAAAGTCTGGGGGCACCCTATGGCTACACCTTC
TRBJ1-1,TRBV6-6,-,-,CASSSRQGHTEAFF,TGTGCCAGCAGCAGTCGCCAGGGCCACACTGAAGCTTTCTTT
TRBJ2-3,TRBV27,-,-,CASSPHTDTQYF,TGTGCCAGCAGTCCACACACAGATACGCAGTATTTT
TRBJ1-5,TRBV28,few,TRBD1,CASSTDRDTWPQHF,TGTGCCAGCAGCACGGACAGGGACACTTGGCCCCAGCATTTT
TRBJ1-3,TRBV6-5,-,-,CASSQTASGNTIYF,TGTGCCAGCAGCCAGACAGCGTCCGGAAACACCATATATTTT
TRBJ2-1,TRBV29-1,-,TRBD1,CSVPPGQVENEQFF,TGCAGCGTGCCTCCGGGACAGGTAGAGAATGAGCAGTTCTTC
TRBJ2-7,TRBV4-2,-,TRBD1,CASSQAGTVASEQYF,TGTGCCAGCAGCCAAGCCGGGACAGTGGCCTCCGAGCAGTACTTC
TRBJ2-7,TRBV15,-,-,CATSSGGTVHEQYF,TGTGCCACCAGCAGTGGCGGCACGGTGCACGAGCAGTACTTC
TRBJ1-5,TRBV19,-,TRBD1,CASSIPPRDSINQPQHF,TGTGCCAGTAGTATTCCCCCCCGGGACAGCATTAATCAGCCCCAGCATTTT
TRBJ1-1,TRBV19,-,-,CASRFGRVETEAFF,TGTGCCAGTAGATTTGGCAGGGTAGAGACTGAAGCTTTCTTT
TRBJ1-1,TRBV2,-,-,CASGRAFF,TGTGCCAGCGGGCGTGCCTTCTTT
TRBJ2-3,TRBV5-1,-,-,CASSPRRRDTQYF,TGCGCCAGCAGCCCCCGCCGGCGGGATACGCAGTATTTT
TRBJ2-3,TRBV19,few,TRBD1,CASSTTGGTDTQYF,TGTGCCAGTAGTACCACAGGGGGCACAGATACGCAGTATTTT
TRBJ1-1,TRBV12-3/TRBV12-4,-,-,CASSINRNTEAFF,TGTGCCAGCAGTATAAACAGGAACACTGAAGCTTTCTTT
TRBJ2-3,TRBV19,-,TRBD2,CASSRRAGGPGIDTQYF,TGTGCCAGTAGCAGGAGAGCGGGAGGGCCTGGTATAGATACGCAGTATTTT
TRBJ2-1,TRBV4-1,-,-,CASSQEGQGDEQFF,TGCGCCAGCAGCCAAGAGGGGCAGGGCGATGAGCAGTTCTTC